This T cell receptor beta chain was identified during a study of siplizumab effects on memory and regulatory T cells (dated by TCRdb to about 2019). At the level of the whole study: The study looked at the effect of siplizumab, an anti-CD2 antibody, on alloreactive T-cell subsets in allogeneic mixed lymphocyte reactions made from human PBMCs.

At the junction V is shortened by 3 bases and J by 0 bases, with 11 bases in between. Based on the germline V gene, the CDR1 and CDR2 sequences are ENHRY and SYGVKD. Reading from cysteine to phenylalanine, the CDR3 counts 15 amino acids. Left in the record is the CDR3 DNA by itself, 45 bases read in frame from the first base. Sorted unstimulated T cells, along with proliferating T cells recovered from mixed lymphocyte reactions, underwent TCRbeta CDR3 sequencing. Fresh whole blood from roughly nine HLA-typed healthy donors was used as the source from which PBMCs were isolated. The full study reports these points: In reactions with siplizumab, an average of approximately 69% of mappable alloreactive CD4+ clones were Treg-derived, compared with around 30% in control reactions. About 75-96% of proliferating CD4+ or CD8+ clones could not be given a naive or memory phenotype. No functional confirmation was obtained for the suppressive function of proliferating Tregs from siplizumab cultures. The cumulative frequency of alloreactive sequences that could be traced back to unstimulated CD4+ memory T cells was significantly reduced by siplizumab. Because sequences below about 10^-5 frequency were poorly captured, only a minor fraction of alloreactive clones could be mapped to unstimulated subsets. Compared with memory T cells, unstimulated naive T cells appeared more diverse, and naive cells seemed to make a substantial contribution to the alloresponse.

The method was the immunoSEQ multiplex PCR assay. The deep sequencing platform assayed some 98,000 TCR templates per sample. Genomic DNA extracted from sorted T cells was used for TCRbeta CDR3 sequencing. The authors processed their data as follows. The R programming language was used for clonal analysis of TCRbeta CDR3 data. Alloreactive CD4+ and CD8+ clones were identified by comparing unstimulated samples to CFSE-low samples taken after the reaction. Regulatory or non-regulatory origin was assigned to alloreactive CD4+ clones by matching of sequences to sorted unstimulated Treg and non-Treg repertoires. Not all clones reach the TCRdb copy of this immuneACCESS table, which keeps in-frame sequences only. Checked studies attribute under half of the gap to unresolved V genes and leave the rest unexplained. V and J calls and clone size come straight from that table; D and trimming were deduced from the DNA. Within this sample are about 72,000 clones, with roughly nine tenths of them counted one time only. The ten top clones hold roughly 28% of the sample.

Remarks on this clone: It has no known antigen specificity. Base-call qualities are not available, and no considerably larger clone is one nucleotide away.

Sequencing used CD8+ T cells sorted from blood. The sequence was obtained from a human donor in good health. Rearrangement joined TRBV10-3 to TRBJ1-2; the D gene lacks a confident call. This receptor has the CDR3 CAISEGSAANYGYTF. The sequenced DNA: TGTGCCATCAGTGAAGGGTCAGCCGCTAACTATGGCTACACCTTC.